Listed below are T cell receptor beta chains from one sample, sequenced in a study of shared T cell receptors in the human thymus. Profiling relied on immunoSEQ multiplex PCR, and the TCRdb table lists in-frame clones only, not all of them. The sample records hundreds of thousands of clones, over 75% being singletons. These same data were also listed under a study on human thymus T cells.

The sequencing sample was made of thymocytes. The source is a boy under two years old with a congenital heart defect. Each CDR3 is given with its conserved first and last residue. D genes are given only for firm matches. Only part of the rows carry a size: once, few, many, or a class if the clone is expanded.

NA,TRBJ2-7,TRBV5-4,few,CATSLGTGEQYEQYF,TGTGCCACCTCATTAGGTACCGGAGAGCAGTACGAGCAGTACTTC
TRBD2,TRBJ2-1,TRBV11-3,NA,CASSPGTSGRKFSGNEQFF,TGTGCCAGCAGCCCCGGGACTAGCGGGAGAAAGTTTAGTGGGAATGAGCAGTTCTTC
TRBD1,TRBJ1-1,TRBV7-2,NA,CASKPARTGDQAHRTEAFF,TGTGCCAGCAAGCCAGCCCGGACAGGGGATCAGGCCCACCGGACTGAAGCTTTCTTT
NA,TRBJ2-7,TRBV6-5,few,CASSYSTSGLPYEQYF,TGTGCCAGCAGTTACTCGACCAGCGGGCTGCCCTACGAGCAGTACTTC
TRBD1,TRBJ1-4,TRBV28,NA,CASSSTGQCHPALCKLFF,TGTGCCAGCAGTAGCACGGGACAGTGTCATCCTGCACTTTGTAAACTGTTTTTT
TRBD2,TRBJ2-5,TRBV5-4,NA,CASSLRSGTFEETQYF,TGTGCCAGCAGCTTAAGAAGCGGGACCTTCGAAGAGACCCAGTACTTC
TRBD2,TRBJ2-2,TRBV5-1,NA,CASSTGTSGTGELFF,TGCGCCAGCAGCACCGGGACTAGCGGCACCGGGGAGCTGTTTTTT
TRBD2,TRBJ2-1,TRBV29-1,NA,CSSASRLAGGRYNEQFF,TGCAGCTCGGCCTCCCGGCTAGCGGGAGGAAGGTACAATGAGCAGTTCTTC
TRBD1,TRBJ1-2,TRBV6-1,NA,CASSEDRRTGANGYTF,TGTGCCAGCAGTGAAGATCGTCGGACAGGAGCAAATGGCTACACCTTC
TRBD1,TRBJ2-7,TRBV30,NA,CAWRGTGEREQYF,TGTGCCTGGAGAGGGACAGGGGAGAGGGAGCAGTACTTC
TRBD2,TRBJ2-5,TRBV7-2,NA,CASSLGLPGETQYF,TGTGCCAGCAGCTTGGGACTACCAGGGGAGACCCAGTACTTC
TRBD1,TRBJ2-7,TRBV15,NA,CATTYRGRGCYEQYF,TGTGCCACCACGTACAGGGGCAGAGGTTGCTACGAGCAGTACTTC
TRBD1,TRBJ2-1,TRBV14,NA,CASSQRAGGDNEQFF,TGTGCCAGCAGCCAGCGGGCAGGGGGAGATAATGAGCAGTTCTTC
TRBD1,TRBJ1-2,TRBV28,NA,CASSNPAGTGEGYTF,TGTGCCAGCAGTAATCCAGCCGGGACAGGGGAGGGCTACACCTTC
TRBD1,TRBJ1-2,TRBV7-2,NA,CASSLGGTGNHGYTF,TGTGCCAGCAGCTTAGGGGGGACAGGGAATCATGGCTACACCTTC
NA,TRBJ1-2,TRBV15,NA,CATSRTDNYGYTF,TGTGCCACCAGCCGAACAGATAACTATGGCTACACCTTC
NA,TRBJ1-5,TRBV7-2,NA,CASSPFLQGRSNQPQHF,TGTGCCAGCAGCCCATTCCTACAGGGAAGGAGCAATCAGCCCCAGCATTTT
NA,TRBJ1-1,TRBV28,NA,CASSDVAGGAPDTEAFF,TGTGCCAGCAGTGATGTGGCTGGGGGCGCCCCGGACACTGAAGCTTTCTTT